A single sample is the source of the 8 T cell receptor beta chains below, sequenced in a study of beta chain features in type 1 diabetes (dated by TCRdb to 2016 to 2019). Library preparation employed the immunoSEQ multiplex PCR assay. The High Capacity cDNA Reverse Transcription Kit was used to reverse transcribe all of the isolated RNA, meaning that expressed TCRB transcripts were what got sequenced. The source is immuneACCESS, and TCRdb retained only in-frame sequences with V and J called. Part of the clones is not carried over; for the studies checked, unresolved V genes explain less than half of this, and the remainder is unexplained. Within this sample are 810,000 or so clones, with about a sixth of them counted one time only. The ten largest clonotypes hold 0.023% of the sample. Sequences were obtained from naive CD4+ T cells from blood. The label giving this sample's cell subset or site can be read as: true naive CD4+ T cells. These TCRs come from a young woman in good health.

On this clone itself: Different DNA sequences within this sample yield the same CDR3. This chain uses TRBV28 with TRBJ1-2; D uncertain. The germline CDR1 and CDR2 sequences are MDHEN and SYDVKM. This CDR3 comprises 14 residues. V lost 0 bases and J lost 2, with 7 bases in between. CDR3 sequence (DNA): TGTGCCAGCAGTTTATGGTCTGGGAACTATGGCTACACCTTC. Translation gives CASSLWSGNYGYTF.

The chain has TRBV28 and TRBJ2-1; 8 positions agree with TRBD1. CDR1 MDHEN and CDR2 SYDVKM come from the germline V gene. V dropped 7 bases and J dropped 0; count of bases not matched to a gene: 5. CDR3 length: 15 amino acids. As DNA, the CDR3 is TGTGCCAGCATAGACAGGGGAAGCTCCTACAATGAGCAGTTCTTC. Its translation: CASIDRGSSYNEQFF.

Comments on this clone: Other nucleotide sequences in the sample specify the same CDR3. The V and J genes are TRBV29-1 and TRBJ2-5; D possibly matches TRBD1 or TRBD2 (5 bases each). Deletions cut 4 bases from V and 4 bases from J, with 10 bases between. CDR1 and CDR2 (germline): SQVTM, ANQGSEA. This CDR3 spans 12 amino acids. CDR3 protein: CSVVRGSETQYF. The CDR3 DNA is TGCAGCGTTGTCCGGGGCTCAGAGACCCAGTACTTC.

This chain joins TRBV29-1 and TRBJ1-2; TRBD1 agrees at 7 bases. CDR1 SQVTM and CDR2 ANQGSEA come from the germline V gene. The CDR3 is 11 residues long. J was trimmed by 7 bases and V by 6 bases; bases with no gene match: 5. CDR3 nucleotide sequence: TGCAGCGTCCCGACAGGGTCTGGCTACACCTTC. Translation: CSVPTGSGYTF.

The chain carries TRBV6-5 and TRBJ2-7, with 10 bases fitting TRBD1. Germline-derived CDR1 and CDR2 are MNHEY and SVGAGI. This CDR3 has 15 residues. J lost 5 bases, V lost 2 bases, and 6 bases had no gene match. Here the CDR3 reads CASSYRDRGPDEQYF. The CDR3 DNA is TGTGCCAGCAGTTACAGGGACAGGGGCCCCGACGAGCAGTACTTC.

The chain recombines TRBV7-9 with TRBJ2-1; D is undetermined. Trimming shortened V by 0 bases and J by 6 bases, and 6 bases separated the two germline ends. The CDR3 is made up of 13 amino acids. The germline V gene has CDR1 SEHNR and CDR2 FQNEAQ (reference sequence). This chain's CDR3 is CASSLARTNEQFF. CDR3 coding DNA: TGTGCCAGCAGCTTAGCTAGGACCAATGAGCAGTTCTTC.

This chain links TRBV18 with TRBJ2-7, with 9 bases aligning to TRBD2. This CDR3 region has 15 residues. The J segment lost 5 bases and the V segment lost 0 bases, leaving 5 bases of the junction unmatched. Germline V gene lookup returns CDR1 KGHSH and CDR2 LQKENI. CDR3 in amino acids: CASSPPGTSPHEQYF. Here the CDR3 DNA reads TGTGCCAGCTCACCACCCGGGACTAGCCCCCACGAGCAGTACTTC.

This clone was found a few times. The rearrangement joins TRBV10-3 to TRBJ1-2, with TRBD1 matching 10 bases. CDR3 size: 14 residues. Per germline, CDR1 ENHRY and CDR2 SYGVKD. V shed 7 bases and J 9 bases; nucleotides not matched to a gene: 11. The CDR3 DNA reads TGTGCCATCAATGGACCGGGACAGGGGACGAGCTACACCTTC. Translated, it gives CAINGPGQGTSYTF.